These 3 T cell receptor beta chains share one sample of origin, sequenced in a study of T cell responses to AZD1222 COVID-19 vaccine. Here immunoSEQ multiplex PCR was the method, and the copy in TCRdb shows in-frame clones only, minus some. The data contain about 120,000 clones, 88% of them seen just once; the ten biggest clones take up roughly 3.5%. Sequenced here: peripheral blood, sampled on day 0 of AZD1222 vaccination. These receptors all stem from an adult in good health.

The chain uses TRBV6-4 and TRBJ2-2; TRBD2 might be the D (5 bases). V was cut by 3 bases and J by 5 bases, with 10 bases left in between. The CDR3 covers 14 residues. Germline V gene data show CDR1 as MRHNA and CDR2 as SNTAGT. CDR3 sequence reads: CASSEAPGTGELFF. DNA of the CDR3: TGTGCCAGCAGTGAAGCCCCGGGGACCGGGGAGCTGTTTTTT.

CDR3 coding DNA: TGTGCCAGCAGCTCCGGTCTTTGGGCTGGCTACACCTTC. Amino acid sequence: CASSSGLWAGYTF. The V call is TRBV7-2, the J call TRBJ1-2, with D unresolved. V was shortened by 4 bases and J by 7 bases, with 13 bases between the two germline ends. The germline V gene has CDR1 SGHTA and CDR2 FQGNSA. There are 13 residues in the CDR3.

The chain couples TRBV19 to TRBJ1-3; weak D call: TRBD1 (6 bases). V gave up 7 bases and J gave up 4 bases, with 11 bases separating them. Germline CDR1 and CDR2: LNHDA and SQIVND (reference sequence). The CDR3 runs 13 residues. CDR3 sequence reads: CASTWGQGNTIYF. The CDR3 DNA sequence: TGTGCCAGTACCTGGGGGCAGGGAAACACCATATATTTT.